What follows is one T cell receptor beta chain and its context. Its antigen is undetermined. Germline V CDR1 and CDR2: SGHTA, FQGNSA. This CDR3 contains 14 residues. V was shortened by 5 bases and J by 3 bases, with 13 bases between the two germline ends. This entry is derived from a study of T cells in Graves' hyperthyroidism and ophthalmopathy. Points from the study as a whole: The model's output predicted ophthalmopathy at a median of roughly 6.9 months prior to onset.

Amplification yielded TCR beta CDR3 regions, with RNA transcripts as the source. A set of HTBI primers served as the primers for a first-round RT-PCR of the TCR CDR3. TCRdb reprocessed the multiplex PCR reads via MiXCR and lists one record per CDR3 protein. The table has about 260,000 distinct CDR3 sequences, around 22% seen once; the top ten hold roughly 60%. Among ophthalmopathy patients, the Clinical Activity Score reached at least 3, the NOSPECS grade reached at least 4, and duration remained under 3 months. It was uncontrolled infection, other autoimmune disease, pregnancy or lactation that excluded patients. On the basis of clinical symptoms, serum thyroxine and TRAb, thyroid ultrasound and orbital computed tomography, diagnoses were made.

The receptor's source is a man aged 30 to 39 with Graves' ophthalmopathy. Sequenced sample: blood. J is TRBJ2-5 and V is TRBV7-2, with D possibly being TRBD2 (5 bases). CDR3 in amino acids: CASSPSRAEETQYF. CDR3 nucleotide sequence: TGTGCCAGCAGCCCTAGCCGAGCGGAAGAGACCCAGTACTTC.